This T cell receptor beta chain was recovered during a study of regulatory T cells in long-lasting Graves disease. The wider study: Newly diagnosed Graves' patients had taken antithyroid drugs under 3 months.

Relying on iRepertoire HTBI primers and Arm-PCR of CDR3 regions, the team built TCR beta libraries. Using its own MiXCR run on the multiplex PCR reads, TCRdb lists one record per CDR3 protein. Counted here are 350,000 to 400,000 distinct CDR3 sequences, about 16% occurring once; the ten biggest clones make up just over 20%. Broader study findings: Clonotypes that were public and shared totalled 2,500 to 3,500 in persistent patients versus roughly 1,000 in new patients.

Sample time point: newly diagnosed GD, antithyroid drugs for less than 3 months. Preparation of the TCR library used RNA extracted from PBMCs. Tubes containing EDTA received roughly 8.8 milliliters of drawn peripheral blood. Only a few counts were recorded for this clonotype. What it binds is not known. V was trimmed by 9 bases and J by 0 bases, leaving 12 bases between them. CDR1 is KGHSH, CDR2 LQKENI, per germline. The length of the CDR3 is 15 residues. These same records also appear under a second study, on T cells in Graves' hyperthyroidism and ophthalmopathy. That study reports: The HTBI primer set served for first-round RT-PCR of the TCR CDR3.

The clonotype originates from a woman between 18 and 29 years old with Graves disease. The V and J genes are TRBV18 and TRBJ1-6; D unresolved. The specimen comprised peripheral blood mononuclear cells (PBMCs), sampled at new diagnosis, from a patient treated with antithyroid drugs. The CDR3: CASSPGSSYNSPLHF. CDR3 DNA: TGTGCCAGTTCTCCCGGGAGCTCCTATAATTCACCCCTCCACTTT.